The 13 T cell receptor beta chains listed next were all sequenced from one sample in a study of OX40 agonist ivuxolimab in advanced cancers. Measured with immunoSEQ multiplex PCR; TCRdb has only the in-frame clones, and not every one. The profile shows about 150,000 clones, around 94% of them singletons. Here the sequenced sample was CD4+ or CD8+ T cells sorted from blood, taken in a trial of the OX40 agonist ivuxolimab. Receptors were obtained from an adult with an advanced solid tumor such as melanoma, head and neck, liver or kidney cancer.

The V call is TRBV7-2, the J call TRBJ2-7; the match to TRBD2 covers 14 bases. The CDR3 sequence is 19 residues long. V was clipped by 5 bases and J by 0 bases; unmatched bases: 12. Germline-derived CDR1 and CDR2 are SGHTA and FQGNSA. The CDR3 DNA sequence: TGTGCCAGCAGCCGGCCCGGGACTAGCGGGAGCCATTCCTCCTACGAGCAGTACTTC. It codes for CASSRPGTSGSHSSYEQYF.

V gene TRBV11-2 combines with J gene TRBJ2-1; the match to TRBD2 covers 13 bases. This CDR3 has 17 amino acids. Losses at the gene ends were 2 bases for V and 2 bases for J; bases not matched to a gene: 3. Germline V lookup: CDR1 SGHAT, CDR2 FQNNGV. CDR3 sequence (DNA): TGTGCCAGCAGCTTAAGACTAGCGGGGGGCGCCTACAATGAGCAGTTCTTC. This gives the protein CASSLRLAGGAYNEQFF.

The chain employs TRBV7-2 and TRBJ2-2; 10 bases align to TRBD1. Germline lookup yields CDR1 SGHTA and CDR2 FQGNSA. This CDR3 contains 14 residues. The V segment lost 9 bases and the J segment 4 bases; nucleotides outside the gene matches: 5. The CDR3 nucleotides read TGTGCCAGTAGTGGACAGGGGGGCACCGGGGAGCTGTTTTTT. This sequence encodes CASSGQGGTGELFF.

This clone occurred once. The chain recombines TRBV6-1 with TRBJ2-1; D is undetermined. The CDR3 length is 11 residues. Germline CDR1 reads MNHNS; CDR2 reads SASEGT. The V gene lost 6 bases and the J gene lost 8 bases, with 8 bases spanning the gap. CDR3 sequence (DNA): TGTGCCAGCAGCCAGCCCGATGAGCAGTTCTTC. Amino acids: CASSQPDEQFF.

V usage is TRBV4-1 and J usage is TRBJ1-6, with 12 positions matching TRBD1. V lost 0 bases and J lost 7; bases outside the gene matches: 10. Germline V gene data show CDR1 as MGHRA and CDR2 as YSYEKL. This CDR3 region has 19 residues. This chain's CDR3 is CASSQEGGRDRGRNSPLHF. As DNA, the CDR3 is TGCGCCAGCAGCCAAGAAGGAGGGAGGGACAGGGGGCGGAATTCACCCCTCCACTTT.

DNA for the CDR3: TGTGCCAGCAGTTCCCGGGCCCGACTAGCGGGGGGGCGTGAGCAGTTCTTC. Its protein is CASSSRARLAGGREQFF. The V call is TRBV28, the J call TRBJ2-1; 14 bases are a match to TRBD2. CDR3 length equals 17 residues. The ends lost 4 bases at V and 9 bases at J; junction bases unmatched: 11. Germline lookup yields CDR1 MDHEN and CDR2 SYDVKM. Using reference TRBV28 and TRBJ2-1 for the parts outside the CDR3, the full variable domain is DVKVTQSSRYLVKRTGEKVFLECVQDMDHENMFWYRQDPGLGLRLIYFSYDVKMKEKGDIPEGYSVSREKKERFSLILESASTNQTSMYLCASSSRARLAGGREQFFGPGTRLTVL.

V is TRBV11-1 and J is TRBJ2-2; D unresolved. V lost 5 bases, J lost 6 bases, and 10 bases lay in between. The germline V gene has CDR1 SGHAT and CDR2 FQDESV (reference sequence). The CDR3 spans 13 residues. For the CDR3, the DNA is TGTGCCAGCAGCCTCTCAGTGGCCGGGGAGCTGTTTTTT. Its protein is CASSLSVAGELFF.

The gene calls are TRBV6-1 and TRBJ2-7; the D is unclear. V gave up 0 bases and J gave up 5 bases, with 17 bases separating them. The V gene's germline CDR1 is MNHNS and CDR2 SASEGT. The CDR3 covers 16 residues. The CDR3 nucleotides read TGTGCCAGCAGTGAAGCAGGAAGTACTCGTAATGACGAGCAGTACTTC. It translates to CASSEAGSTRNDEQYF.

This chain joins TRBV19 and TRBJ1-1, with a possible D match to TRBD1 (5 bases). The CDR3 is made up of 13 amino acids. Trimming left V 1 base short and J 3 bases short, with 6 bases between. Germline CDR1 reads LNHDA; CDR2 reads SQIVND (reference sequence). DNA of the CDR3: TGTGCCAGTAGTATAGGGGGGGACACTGAAGCTTTCTTT. Translating it yields CASSIGGDTEAFF.

CDR3 sequence (DNA): TGTGCCAGCAGCTTAGCCCCATGGGACAGGGAGGATGGCTACACCTTC. Its translation is CASSLAPWDREDGYTF. This rearrangement joins TRBV7-2 to TRBJ1-2; 9 bases are a match to TRBD1. The germline CDR1 and CDR2 sequences are SGHTA and FQGNSA. The J segment lost 6 bases and the V segment lost 0 bases, leaving 8 bases of the junction unmatched. The CDR3 loop spans 16 amino acids.

The V and J genes are TRBV9 and TRBJ1-3; D unresolved. Per the germline V gene, CDR1 is SGDLS and CDR2 is YYNGEE. The CDR3 has 15 amino acids. V lost 2 bases and J 2 bases, leaving 11 bases between the germline ends. CDR3: CASSVGMGTGNTIYF. Here the CDR3 DNA reads TGTGCCAGCAGCGTCGGGATGGGGACTGGAAACACCATATATTTT.

The chain employs TRBV28 and TRBJ1-3; possible D gene TRBD1, 5 bases. The CDR3 extends over 16 amino acids. V dropped 7 bases and J dropped 0 bases, with 16 bases sitting between them. CDR1 MDHEN and CDR2 SYDVKM come from the germline V gene. The CDR3 protein is CASTLRGYHSGNTIYF. The CDR3, as DNA: TGTGCCAGCACCCTGCGGGGGTACCACTCTGGAAACACCATATATTTT.

The chain carries TRBV18 and TRBJ1-4, with 7 positions matching TRBD1. Germline-derived CDR1 and CDR2 are KGHSH and LQKENI. With 9 bases clipped from V and 5 bases from J, the junction kept 9 bases outside the gene matches. This CDR3 has 14 residues. Written as DNA, the CDR3 is TGTGCCAGTCTCCCCAGGGGGAGGAATGAAAAACTGTTTTTT. Amino acids: CASLPRGRNEKLFF.